The present TCR beta chain was sequenced within a study of cytomegalovirus exposure and HLA in healthy donors. Overall study: An earlier analysis identified 120 million or so unique TCR beta sequences in about 179 million T cells. General study points: Researchers catalogued roughly 150 TCR beta chains as cytomegalovirus-associated. A later analysis linked some 17,000 TCR beta sequences to HLA alleles at 0.05 false discovery rate. The study reported that TCR beta sequences accurately predicted HLA-A and HLA-B alleles in most subjects.

This clone was seen more than once but under ten times. No antigen is known for it. The primer mix had 60 Vbeta and 13 Jbeta primers. Here immunoSEQ multiplex PCR was the method, and the copy in TCRdb shows in-frame clones only, minus some. This sample carries roughly 86,000 clones, 50% to 75% of them seen once, and the ten largest clones take 3.5% to 4.5%. The CDR3 is made up of 14 amino acids. CDR1 and CDR2 (germline): LGHNA, YNFKEQ. The V end was cut by 0 bases, the J end by 2 bases, with 8 bases between. Material for sequencing was PBMCs. The TCR comes from a man aged 30 to 45 in good health and CMV-seronegative. The chain uses TRBV4-2 and TRBJ2-7; D not resolved. CDR3 nucleotide sequence: TGTGCCAGCAGCCAAGACGGAGTAACCTACGAGCAGTACTTC. This gives the protein CASSQDGVTYEQYF.